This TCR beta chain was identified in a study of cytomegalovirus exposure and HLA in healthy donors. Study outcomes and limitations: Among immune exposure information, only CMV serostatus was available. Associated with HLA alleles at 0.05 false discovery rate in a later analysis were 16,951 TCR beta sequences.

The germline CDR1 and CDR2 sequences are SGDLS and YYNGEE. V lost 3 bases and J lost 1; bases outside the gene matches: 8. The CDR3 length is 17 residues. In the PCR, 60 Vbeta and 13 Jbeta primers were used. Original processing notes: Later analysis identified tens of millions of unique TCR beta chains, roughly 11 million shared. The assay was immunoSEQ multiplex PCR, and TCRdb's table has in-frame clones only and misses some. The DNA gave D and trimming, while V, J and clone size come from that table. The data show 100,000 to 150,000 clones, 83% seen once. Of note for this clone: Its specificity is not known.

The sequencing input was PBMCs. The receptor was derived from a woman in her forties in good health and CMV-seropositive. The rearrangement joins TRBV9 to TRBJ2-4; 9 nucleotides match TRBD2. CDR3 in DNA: TGTGCCAGCAGCGAGGGGGGACTAGCTTTGGCCAAAAACATTCAGTACTTC. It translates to CASSEGGLALAKNIQYF.